The clone carrying this T cell receptor beta chain was seen repeatedly, ten times or more. This sample is part of a study of blood T cells in healthy people across ages. A second PCR, run for about 6 to 11 cycles, used a sample-barcoded 5' primer plus a J-beta primer mix. TCRdb processed the 5' RACE reads anew with MiXCR; each CDR3 protein has one entry. This sample yields about 900,000 distinct CDR3 sequences, of which roughly 60% are seen a single time; around 30% belongs to the top ten. Peripheral blood was drawn, approximately 10 milliliters per donor. Per-sample PBMC isolation yielded at least 6.5 million cells. The J segment lost 7 bases and the V segment lost 2 bases, leaving 5 bases of the junction unmatched. Germline-derived CDR1 and CDR2 are DFQATT and SNEGSKA (reference sequence). CDR3 length: 14 amino acids.

This rearrangement joins TRBV20-1 to TRBJ2-7; 13 bases match TRBD2. The sequence came from a young man in good health. Sequencing was carried out using blood. The CDR3 loop reads CSARRMGLAGEQYF. DNA for the CDR3: TGCAGTGCTAGACGTATGGGACTAGCGGGAGAGCAGTACTTC.